One sample yielded the 25 T cell receptor beta chains listed below, sequenced in a study of T cell changes during pregnancy in multiple sclerosis. Using immunoSEQ multiplex PCR, the repertoire was profiled, and TCRdb retains in-frame clones only, with some absent. The sample contains over 100,000 clones, 92% of which appear only once. Material: peripheral blood, obtained in the third trimester of pregnancy. These receptors were obtained from a female donor with multiple sclerosis, enrolled in a pregnancy study.

The chain carries TRBV6-6 and TRBJ2-3; D uncertain. In germline, CDR1 is MNHNY, CDR2 SVGAGI (reference sequence). This CDR3 has 15 amino acids. Trimming removed 6 bases from V and 1 base from J, with 14 bases in between. CDR3 loop: CASRSFTSGTDTQYF. As DNA, the CDR3 is TGTGCCAGCAGGAGCTTCACAAGCGGCACAGATACGCAGTATTTT.

The J gene is TRBJ2-1, the V gene TRBV28, with 8 positions matching TRBD2. Trimming removed 5 bases from V and 9 bases from J; junction bases left unmatched: 6. Germline CDR1 MDHEN, CDR2 SYDVKM. The CDR3 extends over 13 amino acids. CDR3: CASSAGRVGEQFF. The CDR3 DNA reads as TGTGCCAGCAGTGCCGGGAGGGTGGGTGAGCAGTTCTTC.

The chain has TRBV30 and TRBJ1-1; 7 bases map to TRBD1. The CDR3 length is 11 residues. With V trimmed by 4 bases and J by 6 bases, 2 bases remained unmatched. The germline V gene encodes CDR1 GTSNPN and CDR2 SVGIG (reference sequence). The CDR3 loop is CAWKGAAEAFF. The CDR3 DNA is TGTGCCTGGAAGGGGGCGGCTGAAGCTTTCTTT.

V is TRBV4-1 and J is TRBJ2-3, with 11 nucleotides matching TRBD2. From germline, CDR1 is MGHRA and CDR2 YSYEKL. Trimming removed 4 bases from V and 4 bases from J; junction bases left unmatched: 13. The CDR3 has 18 amino acids. The CDR3 DNA reads as TGCGCCAGCAGCCCGATTCCCGGACTAGCGGGTTCCCCAGATACGCAGTATTTT. This translates into CASSPIPGLAGSPDTQYF.

The V and J genes are TRBV7-9 and TRBJ1-2, with TRBD1 matching over 10 bases. V trimming: 4 bases; J trimming: 7 bases; junction bases outside the gene matches: 21. This CDR3 spans 19 amino acids. Per the germline V gene, CDR1 is SEHNR and CDR2 is FQNEAQ (reference sequence). The CDR3 sequence: CASSSPVTGWTGGIGGYTF. For the CDR3, the DNA is TGTGCCAGCAGCTCACCGGTTACCGGTTGGACAGGGGGGATCGGTGGCTACACCTTC.

DNA of the CDR3: TGTGCCAGCGGGGGACAGGGGGCTCCTGAGCAGTACTTC. Its protein product is CASGGQGAPEQYF. J is TRBJ2-7 and V is TRBV19; the match to TRBD1 covers 12 bases. The trim removed 9 bases at V and 7 bases at J, leaving 7 bases unmatched. Germline V gene data show CDR1 as LNHDA and CDR2 as SQIVND (reference sequence). The CDR3 covers 13 residues.

V gene TRBV7-2 combines with J gene TRBJ1-2; a weak D match, TRBD1 (6 bases). The CDR3 runs to 14 residues. The V gene's germline CDR1 is SGHTA and CDR2 FQGNSA. V lost 5 bases, J lost 5 bases, and 15 bases lay in between. The chain's CDR3 is CASSRSPGEYGYTF. CDR3 in DNA: TGTGCCAGCAGCCGGTCGCCAGGGGAATATGGCTACACCTTC.

The chain has TRBV5-4 and TRBJ2-1; the match to TRBD1 covers 9 bases. J gave up 5 bases and V 4 bases, and 4 bases lay outside the gene matches. CDR3 length: 14 amino acids. Looked up from germline, CDR1 is SGHNT and CDR2 is YYREEE (reference sequence). The CDR3: CASSHRGQNNEQFF. CDR3 coding DNA: TGTGCCAGCAGCCACAGGGGGCAGAACAATGAGCAGTTCTTC. The whole variable domain, remainder taken from reference TRBV5-4 and TRBJ2-1, is ETGVTQSPTHLIKTRGQQVTLRCSSQSGHNTVSWYQQALGQGPQFIFQYYREEENGRGNFPPRFSGLQFPNYSSELNVNALELDDSALYLCASSHRGQNNEQFFGPGTRLTVL.

The rearrangement links TRBV7-2 to TRBJ1-6; TRBD1 agrees at 7 bases. Germline V gives CDR1 SGHTA, CDR2 FQGNSA. Trimming took 2 bases from V and 7 from J; bases not matched to a gene: 8. The CDR3 has 16 amino acids. Here the CDR3 DNA reads TGTGCCAGCAGCTTAAGGGGGGACAGACTCAATTCACCCCTCCACTTT. Its translation: CASSLRGDRLNSPLHF.

This clone has only one observation. The chain couples TRBV6-5 to TRBJ1-5; D unclear. V was shortened by 8 bases and J by 2 bases, with 13 bases between the two germline ends. CDR1 is MNHEY and CDR2 is SVGAGI in the germline V gene. The CDR3 consists of 14 residues. The CDR3 spells CASSAGYGNQPQHF. CDR3 sequence (DNA): TGTGCCAGCTCCGCGGGTTACGGCAATCAGCCCCAGCATTTT.

This chain uses TRBV28 with TRBJ2-3; TRBD2 might be the D (5 bases). Germline V gene sequence: CDR1 MDHEN, CDR2 SYDVKM. CDR3 length equals 14 residues. The ends were cut back, 8 bases at V and 1 base at J, with 13 bases in the middle. The CDR3 is CASSRTSRTDTQYF. CDR3 DNA: TGTGCCAGCTCGCGGACTTCCCGCACAGATACGCAGTATTTT.

V is TRBV5-6 and J is TRBJ1-1; D remains unclear. V was cut by 0 bases and J by 11 bases, with 14 bases left in between. CDR3 length equals 13 residues. Germline lookup yields CDR1 SGHDT and CDR2 YYEEEE. CDR3 loop: CASSLGGVSLAFF. The CDR3 DNA reads as TGTGCCAGCAGCTTGGGGGGAGTCAGTCTCGCTTTCTTT.

In its sample, this clone was seen once. The CDR3, as DNA: TGCGCCAGCAGCTTGGGGAGCAGGGGGGATGAAAAACTGTTTTTT. This translates into CASSLGSRGDEKLFF. The chain employs TRBV5-1 and TRBJ1-4, with 7 nucleotides matching TRBD1. CDR1 and CDR2 (germline): SGHRS, YFSETQ. The junction had 5 bases not matched to a gene; V was cut back by 0 bases and J by 6 bases. This CDR3 comprises 15 residues.

The chain employs TRBV28 and TRBJ1-1; unclear D gene. The CDR3 loop spans 14 amino acids. Germline V lookup: CDR1 MDHEN, CDR2 SYDVKM. With 2 bases removed from V and 3 bases from J, the gap between germline ends came to 10 bases. The CDR3 is CASSLRRSDTEAFF. The CDR3, as DNA: TGTGCCAGCAGTTTACGTAGGAGTGACACTGAAGCTTTCTTT.

The chain has TRBV2 and TRBJ1-1; 8 nucleotides line up with TRBD1. This CDR3 region has 15 residues. Germline V gives CDR1 SNHLY, CDR2 FYNNEI. The V segment lost 5 bases and the J segment 4 bases; nucleotides outside the gene matches: 9. The CDR3 DNA sequence: TGTGCCAGCAGTTTTAACAGGGGGTTGACCACTGAAGCTTTCTTT. It codes for CASSFNRGLTTEAFF.

The genes are TRBV19 and TRBJ2-7; D is possibly TRBD1 (6 bases). The CDR3 spans 13 residues. Germline-derived CDR1 and CDR2 are LNHDA and SQIVND (reference sequence). V gave up 3 bases and J gave up 1 base, with 7 bases separating them. The CDR3 region has the DNA TGTGCCAGTAGTATGGACAGTTCCTACGAGCAGTACTTC. It encodes CASSMDSSYEQYF. Using reference TRBV19 and TRBJ2-7 for the parts outside the CDR3, the full variable domain is DGGITQSPKYLFRKEGQNVTLSCEQNLNHDAMYWYRQDPGQGLRLIYYSQIVNDFQKGDIAEGYSVSREKKESFPLTVTSAQKNPTAFYLCASSMDSSYEQYFGPGTRLTVT.

The V and J genes are TRBV28 and TRBJ1-2, with D perhaps matching TRBD1 (6 bases). CDR1 MDHEN and CDR2 SYDVKM come from the germline V gene. The CDR3 is 13 amino acids. V gave up 10 bases and J gave up 3 bases, with 15 bases separating them. CDR3: CATRGGTDYGYTF. The CDR3 region has the DNA TGTGCCACTAGGGGGGGAACGGACTATGGCTACACCTTC.

V is TRBV18 and J is TRBJ2-1; 9 bases line up with TRBD2. Losses at the gene ends were 3 bases for V and 0 bases for J; bases not matched to a gene: 6. The CDR3 is 17 residues long. Germline loops: CDR1 KGHSH, CDR2 LQKENI. CDR3 sequence (DNA): TGTGCCAGCTCACCTGGACTAGCGAAGAGCTCCTACAATGAGCAGTTCTTC. Amino acid sequence: CASSPGLAKSSYNEQFF.

This chain joins TRBV2 and TRBJ1-1; D remains ambiguous. The CDR3 consists of 11 residues. V gave up 7 bases and J gave up 3 bases, with 6 bases separating them. Germline V CDR1 and CDR2: SNHLY, FYNNEI. CDR3 in amino acids: CASTGYTEAFF. Written as DNA, the CDR3 is TGTGCCAGCACGGGGTACACTGAAGCTTTCTTT. The full variable domain, with the rest looked up from reference TRBV2 and TRBJ1-1, is EPEVTQTPSHQVTQMGQEVILRCVPISNHLYFYWYRQILGQKVEFLVSFYNNEISEKSEIFDDQFSVERPDGSNFTLKIRSTKLEDSAMYFCASTGYTEAFFGQGTRLTVV.

V gene TRBV28 combines with J gene TRBJ1-1; tentatively, D is TRBD1 (6 bases). Germline V gives CDR1 MDHEN, CDR2 SYDVKM. CDR3 length: 14 amino acids. Trimming removed 3 bases at V and 11 bases at J, with 19 bases between. CDR3 DNA sequence: TGTGCCAGCAGTTTGGGGTCTGGGGGCGGTACGGCTTTCTTT. The encoded protein is CASSLGSGGGTAFF.

The chain couples TRBV30 to TRBJ2-2; 8 bases align to TRBD1. Trimming at V came to 3 bases and at J to 1 base, leaving 10 bases not matched to a gene. Germline CDR1 and CDR2: GTSNPN and SVGIG (reference sequence). This CDR3 contains 17 residues. CDR3 protein: CAWRTLTGDLNTGELFF. DNA for the CDR3: TGTGCCTGGAGAACCCTGACAGGGGATCTGAACACCGGGGAGCTGTTTTTT.

The rearrangement links TRBV7-2 to TRBJ2-1, with TRBD1 identical over 10 bases. The CDR3 is 15 residues long. The germline V gene has CDR1 SGHTA and CDR2 FQGNSA. Unmatched junction bases numbered 10, after V lost 5 bases and J lost 9 bases. DNA for the CDR3: TGTGCCAGCAGCCGGGACAGGGGCCCTCGAGGTGAGCAGTTCTTC. Protein sequence: CASSRDRGPRGEQFF.

This clone was counted between two and nine times. In nucleotides, the CDR3 is TGTGCCAGCTCACCACCAGTCAGCACTGAAGCTTTCTTT. This translates into CASSPPVSTEAFF. The chain is built from TRBV18 and TRBJ1-1; D call uncertain. The CDR3 runs 13 residues. Germline loops: CDR1 KGHSH, CDR2 LQKENI. V dropped 0 bases and J dropped 4 bases, with 6 bases sitting between them.

This chain joins TRBV10-3 and TRBJ2-1; no reliable D call. Germline V gene data show CDR1 as ENHRY and CDR2 as SYGVKD. The CDR3 consists of 16 residues. V was cut by 0 bases and J by 1 base, with 10 bases left in between. The chain's CDR3 is CAISESTGSSYNEQFF. For the CDR3, the DNA is TGTGCCATCAGTGAGTCGACTGGTTCTTCCTACAATGAGCAGTTCTTC.

The rearrangement links TRBV11-2 to TRBJ1-6, with 7 bases identical to TRBD1. This CDR3 region has 15 residues. CDR1 is SGHAT and CDR2 is FQNNGV in the germline V gene. J lost 3 bases, V lost 5 bases, and 4 bases had no gene match. The CDR3 sequence is CASSLGDSYNSPLHF. The CDR3 coding sequence is TGTGCCAGCAGCCTTGGGGACAGCTATAATTCACCCCTCCACTTT.